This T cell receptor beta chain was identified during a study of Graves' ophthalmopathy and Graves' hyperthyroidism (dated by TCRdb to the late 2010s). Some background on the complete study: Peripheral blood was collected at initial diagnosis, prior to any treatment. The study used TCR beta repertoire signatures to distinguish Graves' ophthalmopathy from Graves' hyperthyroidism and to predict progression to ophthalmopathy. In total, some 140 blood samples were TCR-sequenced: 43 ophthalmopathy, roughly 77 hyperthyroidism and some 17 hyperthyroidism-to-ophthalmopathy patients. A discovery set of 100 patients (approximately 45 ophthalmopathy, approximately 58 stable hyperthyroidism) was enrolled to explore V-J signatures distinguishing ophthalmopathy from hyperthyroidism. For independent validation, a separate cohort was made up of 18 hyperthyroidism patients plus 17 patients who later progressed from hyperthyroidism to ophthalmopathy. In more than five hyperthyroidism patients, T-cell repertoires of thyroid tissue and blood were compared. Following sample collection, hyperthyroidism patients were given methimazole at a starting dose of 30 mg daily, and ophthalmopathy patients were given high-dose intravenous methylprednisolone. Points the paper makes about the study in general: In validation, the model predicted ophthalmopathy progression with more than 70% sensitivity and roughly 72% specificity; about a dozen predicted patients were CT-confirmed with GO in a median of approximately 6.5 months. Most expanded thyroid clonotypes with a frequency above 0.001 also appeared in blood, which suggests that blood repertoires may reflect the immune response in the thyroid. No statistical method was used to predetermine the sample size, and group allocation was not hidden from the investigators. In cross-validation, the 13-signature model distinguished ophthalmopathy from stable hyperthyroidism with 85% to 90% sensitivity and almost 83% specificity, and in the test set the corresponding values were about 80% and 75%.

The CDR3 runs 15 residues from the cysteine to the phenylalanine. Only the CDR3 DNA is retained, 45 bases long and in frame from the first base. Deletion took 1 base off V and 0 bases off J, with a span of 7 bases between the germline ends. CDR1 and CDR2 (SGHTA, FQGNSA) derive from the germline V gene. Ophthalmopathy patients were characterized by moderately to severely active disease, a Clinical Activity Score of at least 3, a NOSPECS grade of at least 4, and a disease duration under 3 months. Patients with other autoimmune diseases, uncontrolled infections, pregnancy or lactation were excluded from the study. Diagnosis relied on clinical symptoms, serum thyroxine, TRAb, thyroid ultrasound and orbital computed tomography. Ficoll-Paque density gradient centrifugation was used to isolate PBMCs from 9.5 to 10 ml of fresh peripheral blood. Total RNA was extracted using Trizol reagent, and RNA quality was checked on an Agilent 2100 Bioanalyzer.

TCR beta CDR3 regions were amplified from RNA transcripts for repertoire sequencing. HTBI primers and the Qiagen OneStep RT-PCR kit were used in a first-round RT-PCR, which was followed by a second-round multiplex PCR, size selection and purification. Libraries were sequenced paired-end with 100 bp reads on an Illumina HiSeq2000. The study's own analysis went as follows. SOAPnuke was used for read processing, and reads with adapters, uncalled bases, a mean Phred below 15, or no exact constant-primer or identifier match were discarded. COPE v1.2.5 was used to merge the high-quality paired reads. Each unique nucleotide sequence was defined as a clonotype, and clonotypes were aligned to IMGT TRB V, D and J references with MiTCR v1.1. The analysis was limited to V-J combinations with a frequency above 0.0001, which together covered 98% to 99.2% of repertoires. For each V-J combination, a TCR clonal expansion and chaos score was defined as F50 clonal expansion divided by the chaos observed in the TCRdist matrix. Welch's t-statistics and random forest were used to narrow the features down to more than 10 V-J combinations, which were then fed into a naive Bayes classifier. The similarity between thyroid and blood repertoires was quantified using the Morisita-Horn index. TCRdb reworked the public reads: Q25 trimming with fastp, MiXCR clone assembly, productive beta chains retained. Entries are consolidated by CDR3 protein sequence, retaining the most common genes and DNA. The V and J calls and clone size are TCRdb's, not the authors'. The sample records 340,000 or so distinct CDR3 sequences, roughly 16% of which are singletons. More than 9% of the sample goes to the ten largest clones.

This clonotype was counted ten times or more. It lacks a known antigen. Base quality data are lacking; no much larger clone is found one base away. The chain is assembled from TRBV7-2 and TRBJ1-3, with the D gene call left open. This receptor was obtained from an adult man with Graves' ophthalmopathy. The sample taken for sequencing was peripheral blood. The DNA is TGTGCCAGCAGCTTAGACATCCACTCTGGAAACACCATATATTTT. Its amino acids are CASSLDIHSGNTIYF. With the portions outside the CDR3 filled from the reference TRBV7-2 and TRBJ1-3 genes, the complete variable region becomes GAGVSQSPSNKVTEKGKDVELRCDPISGHTALYWYRQSLGQGLEFLIYFQGNSAPDKSGLPSDRFSAERTGGSVSTLTIQRTQQEDSAVYLCASSLDIHSGNTIYFGEGSWLTVV.